Below are 25 T cell receptor beta chains sequenced from a single sample in a study of early T cells in non-severe SARS-CoV-2 infection. Each CDR3 protein is one row after TCRdb ran MiXCR on the 5' RACE reads. The sample lists tens of thousands of distinct CDR3 sequences, 4.5% to 7% occurring once. Here the sequenced sample was whole blood, taken at baseline. The source of these receptors is an adult who was a healthcare worker with PCR-confirmed SARS-CoV-2 infection or an uninfected control (not recorded which).

This clonotype was picked up many times. For the CDR3, the DNA is TGTGCCAGCAGCTTAGGAGGACCCACAGATACGCAGTATTTT. Its protein product is CASSLGGPTDTQYF. The chain uses TRBV11-2 and TRBJ2-3; D remains unclear. Per germline, CDR1 SGHAT and CDR2 FQNNGV. The CDR3 runs to 14 residues. V lost 1 base and J lost 2, with 7 bases in between.

This clonotype was recorded at least ten times. This chain connects TRBV2 to TRBJ2-7; 7 bases fit TRBD2. Germline loops: CDR1 SNHLY, CDR2 FYNNEI. CDR3 length: 14 residues. With 8 bases clipped from V and 2 bases from J, the junction kept 9 bases outside the gene matches. The DNA for the CDR3 is TGTGCCAGCGCGGGAGCGGGACGAGCCTACGAGCAGTACTTC. It specifies CASAGAGRAYEQYF.

This clonotype was observed a few times. This chain connects TRBV18 to TRBJ1-3, with a tentative D call TRBD1 (5 bases). Germline V gene lookup returns CDR1 KGHSH and CDR2 LQKENI. V lost 0 bases to trimming and J lost 0 bases, with 9 bases between them. The CDR3 runs to 16 residues. The CDR3 nucleotides read TGTGCCAGCTCACCACCGTACAGGTCCTCTGGAAACACCATATATTTT. Translating it yields CASSPPYRSSGNTIYF.

This clonotype was recorded many times. The chain's CDR3 is CASSYSGAYEQYF. Written as DNA, the CDR3 is TGTGCCAGCAGTTATAGCGGAGCCTACGAGCAGTACTTC. V gene TRBV27 combines with J gene TRBJ2-7; a possible D gene is TRBD2 (6 bases). Trimming pared 4 bases from V and 2 bases from J, leaving 9 bases between. The CDR3 extends over 13 amino acids. Germline V gene lookup returns CDR1 MNHEY and CDR2 SMNVEV (reference sequence).

The chain combines TRBV10-2 with TRBJ1-5, with 9 bases lining up with TRBD1. Trimming took 7 bases from V and 9 from J; bases not matched to a gene: 7. The germline V gene encodes CDR1 WSHSY and CDR2 SAAADI. The CDR3 is 13 residues long. CDR3 sequence: CASMGQGSWPQHF. DNA for the CDR3: TGCGCCAGCATGGGACAGGGCAGCTGGCCCCAGCATTTT.

This clonotype was counted many times. The chain is built from TRBV7-2 and TRBJ2-3, with 7 bases matching TRBD2. Germline values: CDR1 SGHTA, CDR2 FQGNSA. With 5 bases clipped from V and 1 base from J, the junction kept 0 bases outside the gene matches. This CDR3 spans 13 amino acids. Here the CDR3 DNA reads TGTGCCAGCAGCCGGGGGGGCACAGATACGCAGTATTTT. This translates into CASSRGGTDTQYF.

This clonotype appeared many times. The J gene is TRBJ2-5, the V gene TRBV7-9, with unresolved D. CDR1 and CDR2 (germline): SEHNR, FQNEAQ (reference sequence). Trimming shortened V by 5 bases and J by 2 bases, and 12 bases separated the two germline ends. The CDR3 length is 14 residues. The CDR3 loop reads CASSTLLVQETQYF. CDR3 DNA sequence: TGTGCCAGCAGCACCCTCCTAGTGCAAGAGACCCAGTACTTC.

This clonotype was observed many times. This chain joins TRBV12-3 or TRBV12-4 and TRBJ1-1; a possible D gene is TRBD1 (5 bases). V was pared by 3 bases and J by 11 bases, with 16 bases between. The CDR3 contains 13 residues. The CDR3 bases are TGTGCCAGCAGTTTCGTCAGGGATTCGGCCGCTTTCTTT. Its translation: CASSFVRDSAAFF.

This clonotype is deemed medium-sized. This chain connects TRBV6-2 or TRBV6-3 to TRBJ2-7; TRBD1 might be the D (5 bases). Germline V CDR1 and CDR2: MNHEY, SVGEGT. V was trimmed by 3 bases and J by 5 bases, leaving 8 bases between them. CDR3 length equals 12 residues. CDR3 coding DNA: TGTGCCAGCAGTTATGCAGGGAACGAGCAGTACTTC. Residues: CASSYAGNEQYF.

This clonotype was seen ten or more times. The chain couples TRBV5-5 to TRBJ2-2; 9 nucleotides match TRBD2. V was clipped by 1 base and J by 0 bases; unmatched bases: 7. Germline CDR1 is SGHKS and CDR2 is YYEKEE (reference sequence). The CDR3 loop spans 18 amino acids. Written as DNA, the CDR3 is TGTGCCAGCAGCTTGTCCAGCGGGGGGCCTGCGAACACCGGGGAGCTGTTTTTT. This translates into CASSLSSGGPANTGELFF.

This clonotype has at least ten counts. As DNA, the CDR3 is TGTGCCAGCAAGGTGAACACTGAAGCTTTCTTT. Its translation: CASKVNTEAFF. V gene TRBV6-2 or TRBV6-3 combines with J gene TRBJ1-1; no clear D. V gave up 7 bases and J gave up 0 bases, with 3 bases separating them. Germline V gives CDR1 MNHEY, CDR2 SVGEGT. This CDR3 has 11 amino acids.

As DNA, the CDR3 is TGCGCCAGCAGCCCGGAGCCGGGCAGATCTAACTATGGCTACACCTTC. Translation gives CASSPEPGRSNYGYTF. This chain connects TRBV5-1 to TRBJ1-2; D is ambiguous. The CDR3 consists of 16 residues. Deletions cut 4 bases from V and 0 bases from J, with 16 bases between. Germline loops: CDR1 SGHRS, CDR2 YFSETQ.

Ten or more counts support this clonotype. The V call is TRBV11-1, the J call TRBJ2-1, with 14 bases identical to TRBD2. Germline lookup yields CDR1 SGHAT and CDR2 FQDESV (reference sequence). J lost 5 bases, V lost 6 bases, and 9 bases had no gene match. The CDR3 is 17 residues long. The CDR3 bases are TGTGCCAGCAGGACCGTAGGACTAGCGGGGGGAAACAATGAGCAGTTCTTC. Translated: CASRTVGLAGGNNEQFF.

This clonotype was recorded a few times. The J gene is TRBJ2-5, the V gene TRBV11-2, with D tentatively TRBD2 (7 bases). The V end was cut by 1 base, the J end by 1 base, with 10 bases between. The CDR3 runs to 15 residues. Germline V lookup: CDR1 SGHAT, CDR2 FQNNGV. The CDR3 spells CASSLVGGAQETQYF. The CDR3 nucleotides read TGTGCCAGCAGCTTAGTGGGGGGGGCCCAAGAGACCCAGTACTTC. Using reference TRBV11-2 and TRBJ2-5 for the parts outside the CDR3, the full variable domain is EAGVAQSPRYKIIEKRQSVAFWCNPISGHATLYWYQQILGQGPKLLIQFQNNGVVDDSQLPKDRFSAERLKGVDSTLKIQPAKLEDSAVYLCASSLVGGAQETQYFGPGTRLLVL.

The chain links TRBV25-1 to TRBJ2-1, with TRBD2 matching 11 bases. The CDR3 sequence is 16 residues long. The trim removed 4 bases at V and 3 bases at J, leaving 5 bases unmatched. The germline V gene has CDR1 MGHDK and CDR2 SYGVNS. The CDR3: CASSALAGGRYNEQFF. The CDR3 DNA sequence: TGTGCCAGCAGTGCCCTAGCGGGGGGCCGCTACAATGAGCAGTTCTTC.

This clonotype was seen ten or more times. The V gene is TRBV7-2, the J gene TRBJ2-5; D may be TRBD2 (6 bases). Trimming pared 5 bases from V and 1 base from J, leaving 14 bases between. The CDR3 loop spans 15 amino acids. The V gene's germline CDR1 is SGHTA and CDR2 FQGNSA. The CDR3 loop is CASSRRPGLQETQYF. The CDR3, as DNA: TGTGCCAGCAGCCGTCGCCCGGGACTCCAAGAGACCCAGTACTTC. The full variable domain, completed using reference TRBV7-2 and TRBJ2-5, is GAGVSQSPSNKVTEKGKDVELRCDPISGHTALYWYRQSLGQGLEFLIYFQGNSAPDKSGLPSDRFSAERTGGSVSTLTIQRTQQEDSAVYLCASSRRPGLQETQYFGPGTRLLVL.

In this sample, this clonotype turned up many times. The chain couples TRBV7-3 to TRBJ1-1, with D possibly TRBD1 on 5 matching bases. CDR3 length equals 14 residues. V was pared by 2 bases and J by 4 bases, with 11 bases between. The germline V gene has CDR1 SGHTA and CDR2 FQGTGA. CDR3 in amino acids: CASSLGGMSTEAFF. As DNA, the CDR3 is TGTGCCAGCAGCTTAGGGGGGATGAGCACTGAAGCTTTCTTT.

This clonotype was counted at least ten times. The rearrangement joins TRBV5-1 to TRBJ2-5; D gene ambiguous. In germline, CDR1 is SGHRS, CDR2 YFSETQ. This CDR3 is built from 14 residues. Deletions cut 0 bases from V and 1 base from J, with 7 bases between. CDR3 region: CASSLGNSQETQYF. CDR3 nucleotides: TGCGCCAGCAGCTTGGGGAACTCCCAAGAGACCCAGTACTTC.

A note on this clonotype: Since a much larger clone is just one base distant, this may be a read error. The chain has TRBV27 and TRBJ2-7; TRBD1 aligns across 11 bases. CDR3 size: 15 residues. Germline V CDR1 and CDR2: MNHEY, SMNVEV (reference sequence). DNA for the CDR3: TGTGCCTGCAGTCCCCGGGACAGGGGGGTCCACGAGCAGTACTTC. Its protein product is CACSPRDRGVHEQYF.

This clonotype has ten or more counts. This chain links TRBV27 with TRBJ2-3; 8 bases fit TRBD2. CDR1 and CDR2 (germline): MNHEY, SMNVEV (reference sequence). The CDR3 spans 15 residues. V lost 5 bases, J lost 3 bases, and 7 bases stayed unmatched. This CDR3 is CASSPLRGGTDTQYF. As DNA, the CDR3 is TGTGCCAGCAGTCCCCTCCGGGGGGGGACAGATACGCAGTATTTT.

This clonotype was detected only a few times. The V gene is TRBV5-1, the J gene TRBJ2-7; tentatively, D is TRBD1 or TRBD2 (5 bases each). Looked up from germline, CDR1 is SGHRS and CDR2 is YFSETQ. The germline V and J ends were trimmed by 4 bases and 0 bases, with 14 bases remaining between them. The CDR3 runs to 15 residues. This chain's CDR3 is CASSPGQAISYEQYF. For the CDR3, the DNA is TGCGCCAGCAGCCCGGGGCAGGCCATCTCCTACGAGCAGTACTTC.

This clonotype was found many times. The J gene is TRBJ1-6, the V gene TRBV7-2; D gene unclear. Trimming pared 2 bases from V and 5 bases from J, leaving 13 bases between. Germline-derived CDR1 and CDR2 are SGHTA and FQGNSA. The CDR3 has 16 amino acids. The CDR3 here is CASSLRPFPDNSPLHF. CDR3 DNA sequence: TGTGCCAGCAGCTTAAGGCCGTTCCCAGATAATTCACCCCTCCACTTT.

There are many counts of this clonotype. The chain combines TRBV13 with TRBJ2-7; 10 bases align to TRBD1. The CDR3 loop spans 15 amino acids. The trim removed 4 bases at V and 2 bases at J, leaving 5 bases unmatched. Germline V CDR1 and CDR2: PRHDT, FYEKMQ (reference sequence). CDR3 sequence reads: CASSSGQGTPYEQYF. The CDR3 DNA follows: TGTGCCAGCAGCTCGGGACAGGGGACCCCCTACGAGCAGTACTTC. The complete variable domain, with remaining parts taken from reference TRBV13 and TRBJ2-7, reads AAGVIQSPRHLIKEKRETATLKCYPIPRHDTVYWYQQGPGQDPQFLISFYEKMQSDKGSIPDRFSAQQFSDYHSELNMSSLELGDSALYFCASSSGQGTPYEQYFGPGTRLTVT.

This clonotype was counted at least ten times. CDR3 DNA sequence: TGTGCCACCAAAGGAGAGGGCCAAGAGACCCAGTACTTC. Translated: CATKGEGQETQYF. The gene calls are TRBV12-3 or TRBV12-4 and TRBJ2-5; weak D call: TRBD2 (5 bases). The CDR3 has 13 amino acids. V lost 10 bases and J 1 base, leaving 13 bases between the germline ends.

As concerns this clonotype: A read error may explain this, as a much larger clone is one base away. This chain joins TRBV29-1 and TRBJ2-2; D is undetermined. Germline-derived CDR1 and CDR2 are SQVTM and ANQGSEA. V lost 8 bases and J 1 base, leaving 8 bases between the germline ends. The CDR3 totals 12 residues. Here the CDR3 reads CSRRQNTGELFF. The DNA for the CDR3 is TGCAGCCGTAGGCAGAACACCGGGGAGCTGTTTTTT.